The clone carrying this T cell receptor beta chain was counted a single time. The target antigen is unknown. Measured with immunoSEQ multiplex PCR; TCRdb has only the in-frame clones, and not every one. The sample contains 120,000 to 150,000 clones, roughly 90% of which appear only once. Germline values: CDR1 LGHDT, CDR2 YNNKEL (reference sequence). Trimming removed 2 bases from V and 0 bases from J, with 1 base in between. The CDR3 runs to 13 residues. This sample is part of a study of T cell responses to AZD1222 COVID-19 vaccine. Study outcomes and limitations: Variant regions that are unmutated are reportedly the target of nearly half of spike-specific TCRs. Spike-specific TCR depth and breadth grew after two AZD1222 doses. The study identified only five to seven AZD1222 recipients as seropositive at baseline.

The TCR comes from an adult in good health. The chain employs TRBV3-1 (or the pseudogene TRBV3-2) and TRBJ2-2; D is ambiguous. The specimen comprised peripheral blood, sampled on day 0 of AZD1222 vaccination. The CDR3 sequence is CASSQTNTGELFF. The CDR3, as DNA: TGTGCCAGCAGCCAAACGAACACCGGGGAGCTGTTTTTT.